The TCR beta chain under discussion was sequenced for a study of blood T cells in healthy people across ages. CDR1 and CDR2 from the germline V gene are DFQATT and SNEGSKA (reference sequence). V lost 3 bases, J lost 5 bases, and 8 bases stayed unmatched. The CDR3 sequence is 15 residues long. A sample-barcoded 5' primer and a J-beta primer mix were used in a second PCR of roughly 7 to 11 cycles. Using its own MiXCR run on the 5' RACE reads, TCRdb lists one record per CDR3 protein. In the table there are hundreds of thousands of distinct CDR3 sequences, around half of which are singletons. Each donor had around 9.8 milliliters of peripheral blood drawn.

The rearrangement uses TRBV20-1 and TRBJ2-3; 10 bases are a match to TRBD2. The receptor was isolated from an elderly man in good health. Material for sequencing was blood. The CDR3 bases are TGCAGTGCTAGTCGTCTAGCGGGAGAGAAAGATACGCAGTATTTT. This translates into CSASRLAGEKDTQYF.